This TCR beta chain was recovered during a study of shared clonotypes between healthy human individuals. Study results and limitations: Non-shared clonotypes were found to have lower generation probabilities than the clonotypes that were shared by all four of the sorted-subset donors. Rarefaction analysis demonstrated incomplete sorted-subset sequencing notwithstanding large depth.

The germline gives CDR1 GTSNPN, CDR2 SVGIG (reference sequence). This CDR3 is 14 amino acids long. Trimming cost V 2 bases and J 4 bases; bases outside gene matches: 4. Clones were read by immunoSEQ multiplex PCR, and TCRdb kept only the in-frame ones, dropping some. The sample includes millions of clones, more than 80% of them seen just once. Notes on this clone: Its specificity is not known.

Only Caucasian adults living in Nashville, Tennessee made up the donor group. Source material: naive CD4+ T cells sorted from blood. The subset: CD45RA+ positively selected. The rearrangement uses TRBV30 and TRBJ2-2; 7 bases match TRBD2. The sequence was obtained from a man aged 18 to 30 in good health. The DNA for the CDR3 is TGTGCCTGGAGTACGGGGGGAGGCACCGGGGAGCTGTTTTTT. It encodes CAWSTGGGTGELFF.